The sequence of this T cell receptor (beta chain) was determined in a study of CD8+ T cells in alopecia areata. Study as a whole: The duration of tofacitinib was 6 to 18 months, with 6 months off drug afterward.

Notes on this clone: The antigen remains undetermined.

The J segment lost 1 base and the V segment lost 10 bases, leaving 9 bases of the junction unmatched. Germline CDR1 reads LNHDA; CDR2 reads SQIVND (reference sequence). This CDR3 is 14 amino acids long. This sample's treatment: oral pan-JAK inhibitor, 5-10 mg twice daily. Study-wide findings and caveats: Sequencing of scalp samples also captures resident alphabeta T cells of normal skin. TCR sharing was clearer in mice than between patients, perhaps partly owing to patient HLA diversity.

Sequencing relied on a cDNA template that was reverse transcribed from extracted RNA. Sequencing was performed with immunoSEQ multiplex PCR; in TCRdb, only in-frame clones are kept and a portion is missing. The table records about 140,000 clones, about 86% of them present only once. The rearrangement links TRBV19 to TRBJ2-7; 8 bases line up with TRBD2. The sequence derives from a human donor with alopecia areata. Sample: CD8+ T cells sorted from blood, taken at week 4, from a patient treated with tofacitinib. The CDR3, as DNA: TGTGCCACCGCAGCGGGGGCCCTATCCTACGAGCAGTACTTC. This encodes CATAAGALSYEQYF. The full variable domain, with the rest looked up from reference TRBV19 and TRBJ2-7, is DGGITQSPKYLFRKEGQNVTLSCEQNLNHDAMYWYRQDPGQGLRLIYYSQIVNDFQKGDIAEGYSVSREKKESFPLTVTSAQKNPTAFYLCATAAGALSYEQYFGPGTRLTVT.